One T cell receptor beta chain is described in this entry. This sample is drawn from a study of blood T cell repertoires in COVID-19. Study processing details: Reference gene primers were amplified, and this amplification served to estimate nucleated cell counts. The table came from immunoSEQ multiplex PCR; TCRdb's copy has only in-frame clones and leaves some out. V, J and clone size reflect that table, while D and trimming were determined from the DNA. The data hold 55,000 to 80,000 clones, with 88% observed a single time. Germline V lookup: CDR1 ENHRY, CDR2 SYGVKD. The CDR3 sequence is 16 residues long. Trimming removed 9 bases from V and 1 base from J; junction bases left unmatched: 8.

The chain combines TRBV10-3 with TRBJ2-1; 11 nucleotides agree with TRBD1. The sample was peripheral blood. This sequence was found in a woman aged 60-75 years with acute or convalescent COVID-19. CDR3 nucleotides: TGTGCCATTGGGAAGGGACAGGGGGGGTCCTACAATGAGCAGTTCTTC. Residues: CAIGKGQGGSYNEQFF.